This T cell receptor beta chain was captured in a study of T cell clonality in common variable immunodeficiency. Reduced serum IgG, IgA and/or IgM plus specific antibody deficiency defined CVID. CVID subjects were some 15 female and 29 male, aged roughly 9 to 64. TCRdb's copy holds only in-frame clones and misses some; the assay was immunoSEQ multiplex PCR. This sample carries 40,000 or so clones and no singletons, and approximately 5.5% goes to the top ten. CDR3 size: 12 residues. Trimming pared 5 bases from V and 10 bases from J, leaving 12 bases between. Per germline, CDR1 DFQATT and CDR2 SNEGSKA (reference sequence). Study findings and constraints: Fewer deletions and N-nucleotide insertions were reportedly seen in common variable immunodeficiency TCR beta sequences. CVID subjects shared fewer TCRbeta clones than healthy controls did. Compared with healthy controls, CVID subjects showed increased TCRbeta clonality, mostly in about a third.

This clone has ten or more counts. Its specificity is unknown. The read comes to an end 3 residues before the CDR3 does, leaving the germline J gene to fill in the end. The receptor was isolated from a human donor with common variable immunodeficiency. Sequencing input: peripheral blood mononuclear cells. V and J are TRBV20-1 and TRBJ1-6, with D uncertain. The sequenced CDR3 bases are TGCAGTGCTCCAGCCGGCGGGTCACCC. Translation gives CSAPAGGSP. The entire CDR3 protein is CSAPAGGSPLHF.